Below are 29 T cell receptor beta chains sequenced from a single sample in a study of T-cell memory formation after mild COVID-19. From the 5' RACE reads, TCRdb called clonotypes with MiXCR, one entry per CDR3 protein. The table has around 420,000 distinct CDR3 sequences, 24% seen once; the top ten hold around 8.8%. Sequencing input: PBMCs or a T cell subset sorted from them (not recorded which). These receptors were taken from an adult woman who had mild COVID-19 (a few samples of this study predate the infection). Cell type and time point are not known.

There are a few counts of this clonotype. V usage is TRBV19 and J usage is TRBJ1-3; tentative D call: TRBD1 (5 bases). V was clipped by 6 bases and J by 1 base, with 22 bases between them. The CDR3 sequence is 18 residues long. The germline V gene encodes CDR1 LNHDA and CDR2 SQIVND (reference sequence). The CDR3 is CASSKAGMGLTSGNTIYF. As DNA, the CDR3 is TGTGCCAGTAGCAAAGCGGGGATGGGACTGACGTCTGGAAACACCATATATTTT.

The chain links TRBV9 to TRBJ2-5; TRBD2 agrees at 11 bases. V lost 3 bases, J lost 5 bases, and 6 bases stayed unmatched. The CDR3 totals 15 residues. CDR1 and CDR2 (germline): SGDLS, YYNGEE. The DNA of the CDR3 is TGTGCCAGCAGCGCAGTACTAGCGGGAGTGGAGACCCAGTACTTC. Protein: CASSAVLAGVETQYF.

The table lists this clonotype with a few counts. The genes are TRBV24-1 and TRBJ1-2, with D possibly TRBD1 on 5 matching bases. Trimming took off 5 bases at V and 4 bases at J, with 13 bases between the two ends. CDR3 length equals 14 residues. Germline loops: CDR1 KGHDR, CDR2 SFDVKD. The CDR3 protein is CATSGPTDSYGYTF. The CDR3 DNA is TGTGCCACCAGTGGTCCAACAGACAGCTATGGCTACACCTTC.

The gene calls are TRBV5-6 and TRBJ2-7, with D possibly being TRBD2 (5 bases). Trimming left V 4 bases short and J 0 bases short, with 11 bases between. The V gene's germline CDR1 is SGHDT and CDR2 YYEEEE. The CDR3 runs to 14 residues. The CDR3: CASSHRTYSYEQYF. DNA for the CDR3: TGTGCCAGCAGCCACCGGACTTACTCCTACGAGCAGTACTTC. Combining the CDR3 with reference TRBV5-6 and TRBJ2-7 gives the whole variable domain DAGVTQSPTHLIKTRGQQVTLRCSPKSGHDTVSWYQQALGQGPQFIFQYYEEEERQRGNFPDRFSGHQFPNYSSELNVNALLLGDSALYLCASSHRTYSYEQYFGPGTRLTVT.

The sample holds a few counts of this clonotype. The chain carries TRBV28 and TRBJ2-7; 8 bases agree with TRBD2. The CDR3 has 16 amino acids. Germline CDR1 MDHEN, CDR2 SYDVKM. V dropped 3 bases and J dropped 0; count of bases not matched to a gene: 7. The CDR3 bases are TGTGCCAGCAGTTTGTTAAAGCGGGGGAGCTCCTACGAGCAGTACTTC. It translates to CASSLLKRGSSYEQYF.

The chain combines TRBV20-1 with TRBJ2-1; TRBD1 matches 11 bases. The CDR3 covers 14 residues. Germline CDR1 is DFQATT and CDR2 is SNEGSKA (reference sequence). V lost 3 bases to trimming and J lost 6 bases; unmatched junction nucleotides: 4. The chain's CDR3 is CSASLGQGVNEQFF. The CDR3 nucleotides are TGCAGTGCTAGTTTGGGACAGGGGGTCAATGAGCAGTTCTTC.

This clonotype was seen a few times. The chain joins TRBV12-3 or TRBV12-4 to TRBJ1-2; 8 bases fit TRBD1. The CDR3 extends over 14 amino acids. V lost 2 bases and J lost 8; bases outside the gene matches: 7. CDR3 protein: CASSLLTGGGGYTF. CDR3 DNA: TGTGCCAGCAGTTTACTCACAGGGGGGGGCGGCTACACCTTC.

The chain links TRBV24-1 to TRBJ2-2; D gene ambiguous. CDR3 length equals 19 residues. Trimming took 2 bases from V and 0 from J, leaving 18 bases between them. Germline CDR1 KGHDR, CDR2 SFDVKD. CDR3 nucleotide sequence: TGTGCCACCAGTGATTCGCCTTTGGCCTACCTCACGAACACCGGGGAGCTGTTTTTT. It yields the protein CATSDSPLAYLTNTGELFF.

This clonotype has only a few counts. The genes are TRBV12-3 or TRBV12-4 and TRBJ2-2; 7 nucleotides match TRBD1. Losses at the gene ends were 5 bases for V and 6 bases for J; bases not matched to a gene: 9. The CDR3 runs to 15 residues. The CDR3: CASSPGQWWPGELFF. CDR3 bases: TGTGCCAGCAGTCCGGGACAGTGGTGGCCCGGGGAGCTGTTTTTT.

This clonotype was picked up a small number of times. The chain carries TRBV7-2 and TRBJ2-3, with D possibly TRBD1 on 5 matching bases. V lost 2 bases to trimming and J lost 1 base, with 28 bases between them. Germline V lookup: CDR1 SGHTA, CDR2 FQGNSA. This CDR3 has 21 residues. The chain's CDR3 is CASSLCRVIRAIETCTDTQYF. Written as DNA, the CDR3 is TGTGCCAGCAGCTTATGTCGGGTGATCAGGGCTATAGAAACCTGCACAGATACGCAGTATTTT.

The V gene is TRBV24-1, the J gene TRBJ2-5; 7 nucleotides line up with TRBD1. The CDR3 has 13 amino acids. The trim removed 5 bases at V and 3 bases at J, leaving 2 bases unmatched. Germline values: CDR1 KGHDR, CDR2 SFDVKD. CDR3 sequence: CATSVGQEETQYF. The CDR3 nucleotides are TGTGCCACCAGTGTTGGACAGGAAGAGACCCAGTACTTC.

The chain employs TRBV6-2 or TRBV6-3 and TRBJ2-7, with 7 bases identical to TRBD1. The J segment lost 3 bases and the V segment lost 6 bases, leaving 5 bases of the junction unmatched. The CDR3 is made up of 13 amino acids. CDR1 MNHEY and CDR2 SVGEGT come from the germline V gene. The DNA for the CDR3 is TGTGCCAGCAGAGTGACAGGGAGCTACGAGCAGTACTTC. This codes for CASRVTGSYEQYF.

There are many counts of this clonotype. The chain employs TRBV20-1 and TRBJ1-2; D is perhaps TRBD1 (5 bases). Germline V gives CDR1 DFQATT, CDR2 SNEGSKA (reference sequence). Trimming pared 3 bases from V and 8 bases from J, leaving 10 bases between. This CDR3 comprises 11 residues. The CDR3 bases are TGCAGTGCTAGTGGGGACGGAGGCTACACCTTC. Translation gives CSASGDGGYTF.

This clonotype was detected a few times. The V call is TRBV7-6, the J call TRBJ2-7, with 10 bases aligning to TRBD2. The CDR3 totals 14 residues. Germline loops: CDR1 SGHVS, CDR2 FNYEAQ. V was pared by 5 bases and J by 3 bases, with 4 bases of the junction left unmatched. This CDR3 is CASSPGLADYEQYF. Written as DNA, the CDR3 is TGTGCCAGCAGCCCAGGACTAGCGGACTACGAGCAGTACTTC.

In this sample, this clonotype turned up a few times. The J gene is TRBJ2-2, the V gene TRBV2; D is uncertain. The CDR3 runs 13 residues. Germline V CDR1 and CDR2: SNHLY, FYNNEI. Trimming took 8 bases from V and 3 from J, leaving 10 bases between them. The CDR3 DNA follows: TGTGCCAGCCGCTGGACCGACACCGGGGAGCTGTTTTTT. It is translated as CASRWTDTGELFF.

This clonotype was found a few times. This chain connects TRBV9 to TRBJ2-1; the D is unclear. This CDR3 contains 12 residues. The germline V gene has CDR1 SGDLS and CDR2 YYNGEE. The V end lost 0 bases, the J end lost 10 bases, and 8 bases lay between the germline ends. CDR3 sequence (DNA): TGTGCCAGCAGCGTAGAGGTGGGGGAGCAGTTCTTC. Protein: CASSVEVGEQFF. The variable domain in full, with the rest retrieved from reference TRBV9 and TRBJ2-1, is DSGVTQTPKHLITATGQRVTLRCSPRSGDLSVYWYQQSLDQGLQFLIQYYNGEERAKGNILERFSAQQFPDLHSELNLSSLELGDSALYFCASSVEVGEQFFGPGTRLTVL.

The CDR3 DNA sequence: TGTGCCAGCAGCACGGGACAGGGGTGGGTTGGCTACACCTTC. The encoded protein is CASSTGQGWVGYTF. The chain joins TRBV5-5 to TRBJ1-2, with 10 positions matching TRBD1. This CDR3 has 14 residues. V lost 4 bases to trimming and J lost 7 bases; unmatched junction nucleotides: 7. Germline V gene sequence: CDR1 SGHKS, CDR2 YYEKEE (reference sequence). Together with reference TRBV5-5 and TRBJ1-2, the CDR3 gives the full variable domain: DAGVTQSPTHLIKTRGQQVTLRCSPISGHKSVSWYQQVLGQGPQFIFQYYEKEERGRGNFPDRFSARQFPNYSSELNVNALLLGDSALYLCASSTGQGWVGYTFGSGTRLTVV.

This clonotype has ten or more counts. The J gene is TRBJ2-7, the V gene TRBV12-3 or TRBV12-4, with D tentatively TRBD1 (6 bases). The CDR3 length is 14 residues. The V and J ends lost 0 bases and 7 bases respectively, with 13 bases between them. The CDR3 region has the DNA TGTGCCAGCAGTTTAGCGGACAGTCCGGGAGAGCAGTACTTC. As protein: CASSLADSPGEQYF.

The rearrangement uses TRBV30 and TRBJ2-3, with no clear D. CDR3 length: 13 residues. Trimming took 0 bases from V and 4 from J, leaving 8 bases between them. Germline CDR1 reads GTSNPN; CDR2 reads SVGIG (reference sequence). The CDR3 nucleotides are TGTGCCTGGAGTGTAGGTGGTTCAGATACGCAGTATTTT. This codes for CAWSVGGSDTQYF.

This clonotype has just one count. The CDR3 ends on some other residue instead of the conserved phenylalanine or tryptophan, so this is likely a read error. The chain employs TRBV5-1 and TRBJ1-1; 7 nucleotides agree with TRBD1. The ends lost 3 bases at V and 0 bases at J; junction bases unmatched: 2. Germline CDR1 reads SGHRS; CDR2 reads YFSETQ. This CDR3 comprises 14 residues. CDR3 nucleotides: TGCGCCAGCAGCTCGGGACAGTTGAACACTGAAGCTTTCCTT. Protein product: CASSSGQLNTEAFL.

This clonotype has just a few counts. CDR3 protein: CASSQGWTGNEQFF. In DNA form, the CDR3 reads TGCGCCAGCAGCCAAGGGTGGACAGGGAATGAGCAGTTCTTC. V usage is TRBV4-1 and J usage is TRBJ2-1; 8 bases fit TRBD1. Per germline, CDR1 MGHRA and CDR2 YSYEKL. This CDR3 contains 14 residues. V gave up 1 base and J gave up 7 bases; unmatched junction bases: 3.

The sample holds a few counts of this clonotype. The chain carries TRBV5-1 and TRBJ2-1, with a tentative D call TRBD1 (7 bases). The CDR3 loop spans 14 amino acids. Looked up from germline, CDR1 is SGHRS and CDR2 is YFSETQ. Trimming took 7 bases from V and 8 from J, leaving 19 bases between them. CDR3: CASAPGRRGDEQFF. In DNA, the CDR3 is TGCGCCAGCGCCCCGGGACGCAGGGGGGATGAGCAGTTCTTC. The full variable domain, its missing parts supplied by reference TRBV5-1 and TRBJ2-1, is KAGVTQTPRYLIKTRGQQVTLSCSPISGHRSVSWYQQTPGQGLQFLFEYFSETQRNKGNFPGRFSGRQFSNSRSEMNVSTLELGDSALYLCASAPGRRGDEQFFGPGTRLTVL.

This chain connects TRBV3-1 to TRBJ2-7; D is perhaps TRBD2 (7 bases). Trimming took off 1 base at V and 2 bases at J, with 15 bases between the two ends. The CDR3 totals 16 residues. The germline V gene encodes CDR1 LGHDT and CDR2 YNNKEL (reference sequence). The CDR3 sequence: CASSQAKGGITYEQYF. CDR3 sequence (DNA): TGTGCCAGCAGCCAAGCTAAGGGGGGGATAACCTACGAGCAGTACTTC.

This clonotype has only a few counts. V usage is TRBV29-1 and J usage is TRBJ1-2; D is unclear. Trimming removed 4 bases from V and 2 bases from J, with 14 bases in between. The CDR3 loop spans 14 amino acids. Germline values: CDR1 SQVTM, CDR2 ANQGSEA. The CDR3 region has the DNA TGCAGCGTTGCGGCCCGGAGGATGAACTATGGCTACACCTTC. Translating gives CSVAARRMNYGYTF. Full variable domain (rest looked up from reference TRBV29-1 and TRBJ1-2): SAVISQKPSRDICQRGTSLTIQCQVDSQVTMMFWYRQQPGQSLTLIATANQGSEATYESGFVIDKFPISRPNLTFSTLTVSNMSPEDSSIYLCSVAARRMNYGYTFGSGTRLTVV.

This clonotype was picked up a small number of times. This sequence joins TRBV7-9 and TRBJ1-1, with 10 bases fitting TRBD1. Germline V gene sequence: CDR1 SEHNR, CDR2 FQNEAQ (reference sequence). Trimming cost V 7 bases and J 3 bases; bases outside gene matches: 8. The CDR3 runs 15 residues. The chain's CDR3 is CASTLGTGVHTEAFF. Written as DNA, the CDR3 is TGTGCCAGCACCCTCGGGACAGGGGTTCACACTGAAGCTTTCTTT.

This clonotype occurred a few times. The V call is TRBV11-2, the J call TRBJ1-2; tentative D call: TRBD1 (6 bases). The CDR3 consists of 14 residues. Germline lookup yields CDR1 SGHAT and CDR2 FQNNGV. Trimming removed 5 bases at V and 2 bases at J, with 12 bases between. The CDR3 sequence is CASSRGGLNYGYTF. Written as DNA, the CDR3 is TGTGCCAGCAGCAGGGGGGGCTTAAACTATGGCTACACCTTC.

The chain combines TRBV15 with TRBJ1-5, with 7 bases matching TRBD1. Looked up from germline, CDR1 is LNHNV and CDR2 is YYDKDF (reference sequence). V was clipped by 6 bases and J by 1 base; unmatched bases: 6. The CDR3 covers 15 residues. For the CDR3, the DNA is TGTGCCACCAGAGAAGCAGGGGGAAGCAATCAGCCCCAGCATTTT. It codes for CATREAGGSNQPQHF. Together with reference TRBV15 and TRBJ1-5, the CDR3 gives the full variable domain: DAMVIQNPRYQVTQFGKPVTLSCSQTLNHNVMYWYQQKSSQAPKLLFHYYDKDFNNEADTPDNFQSRRPNTSFCFLDIRSPGLGDTAMYLCATREAGGSNQPQHFGDGTRLSIL.

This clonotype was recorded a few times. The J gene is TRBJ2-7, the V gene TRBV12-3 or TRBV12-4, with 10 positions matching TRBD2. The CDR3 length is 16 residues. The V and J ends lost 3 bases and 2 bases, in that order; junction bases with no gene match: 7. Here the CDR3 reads CASSLGLAGAAYEQYF. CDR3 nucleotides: TGTGCCAGCAGTTTGGGGCTAGCGGGGGCCGCCTACGAGCAGTACTTC.

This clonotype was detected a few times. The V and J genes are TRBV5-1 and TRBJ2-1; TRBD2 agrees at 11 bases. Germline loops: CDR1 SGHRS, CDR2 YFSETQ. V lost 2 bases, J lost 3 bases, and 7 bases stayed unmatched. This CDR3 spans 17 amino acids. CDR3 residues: CASSFTPGLAGYNEQFF. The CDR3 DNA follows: TGCGCCAGCAGCTTTACCCCTGGACTAGCGGGCTACAATGAGCAGTTCTTC.